This TCR beta chain was profiled in a study of breast tumors, draining lymph nodes, adjacent tissues. Regarding the study as a whole: The lymph node origin of tumor T cells was framed as consistent with a hypothesis, not demonstrated.

Losses at the gene ends were 1 base for V and 9 bases for J; bases not matched to a gene: 18. Germline V gene data show CDR1 as SGHDN and CDR2 as FVKESK. The CDR3 length is 17 residues. In this sample, this clonotype turned up many times. Its antigen is unknown. Breast cancer patients provided tissue from their axillary draining lymph nodes. TCRdb re-called the multiplex PCR reads through MiXCR, storing one row per CDR3 protein. The sample shows 290,000 or so distinct CDR3 sequences, around 31% of them seen only once. The chain uses TRBV14 and TRBJ2-7; 7 bases fit TRBD2. Sequences were obtained from axillary lymph node tissue. The receptor comes from a female donor with breast cancer. Some clones in this sample may be carry-over from other donors' samples. CDR3 residues: CASSQGASGLAAVRQYF. CDR3 in DNA: TGTGCCAGCAGCCAAGGGGCTAGCGGTCTAGCGGCAGTTAGGCAGTACTTC.